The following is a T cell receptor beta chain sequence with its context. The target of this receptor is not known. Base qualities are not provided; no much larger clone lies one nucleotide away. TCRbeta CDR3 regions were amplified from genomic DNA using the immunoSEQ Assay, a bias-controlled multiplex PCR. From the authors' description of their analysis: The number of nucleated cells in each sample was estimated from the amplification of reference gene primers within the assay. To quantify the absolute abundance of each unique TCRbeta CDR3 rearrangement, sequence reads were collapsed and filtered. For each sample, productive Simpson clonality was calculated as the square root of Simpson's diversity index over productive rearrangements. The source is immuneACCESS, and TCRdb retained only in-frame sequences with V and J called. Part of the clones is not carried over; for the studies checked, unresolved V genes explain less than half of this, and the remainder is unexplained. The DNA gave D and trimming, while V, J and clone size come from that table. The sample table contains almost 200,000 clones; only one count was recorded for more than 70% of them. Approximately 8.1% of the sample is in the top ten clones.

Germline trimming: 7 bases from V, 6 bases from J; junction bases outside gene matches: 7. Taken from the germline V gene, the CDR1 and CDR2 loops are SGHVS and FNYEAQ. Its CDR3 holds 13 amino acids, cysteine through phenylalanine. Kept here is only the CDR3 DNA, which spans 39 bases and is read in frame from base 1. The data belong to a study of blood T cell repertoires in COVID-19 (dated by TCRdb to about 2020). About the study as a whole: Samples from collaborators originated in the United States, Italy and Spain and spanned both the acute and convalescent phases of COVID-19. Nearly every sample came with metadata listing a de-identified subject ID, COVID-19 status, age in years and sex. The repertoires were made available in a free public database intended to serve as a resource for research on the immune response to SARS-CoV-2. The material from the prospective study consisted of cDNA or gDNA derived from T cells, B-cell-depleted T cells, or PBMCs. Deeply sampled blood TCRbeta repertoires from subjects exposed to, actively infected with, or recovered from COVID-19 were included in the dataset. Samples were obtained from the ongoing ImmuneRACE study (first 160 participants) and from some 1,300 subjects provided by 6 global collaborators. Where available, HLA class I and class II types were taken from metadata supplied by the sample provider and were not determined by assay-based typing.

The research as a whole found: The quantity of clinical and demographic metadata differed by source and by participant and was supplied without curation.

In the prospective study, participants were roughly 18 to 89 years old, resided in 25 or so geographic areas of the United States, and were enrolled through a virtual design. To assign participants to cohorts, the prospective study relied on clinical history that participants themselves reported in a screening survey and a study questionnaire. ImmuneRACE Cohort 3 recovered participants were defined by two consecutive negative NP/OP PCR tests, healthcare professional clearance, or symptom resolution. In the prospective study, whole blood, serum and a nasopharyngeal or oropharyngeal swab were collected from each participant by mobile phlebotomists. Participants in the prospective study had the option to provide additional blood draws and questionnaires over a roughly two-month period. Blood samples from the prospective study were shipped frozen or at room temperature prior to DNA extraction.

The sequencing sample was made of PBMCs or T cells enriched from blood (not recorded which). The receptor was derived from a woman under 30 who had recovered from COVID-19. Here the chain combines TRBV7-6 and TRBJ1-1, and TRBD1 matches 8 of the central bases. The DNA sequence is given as TGTGCCAGCAACGACAGGGGTGAGGCTGAAGCTTTCTTT. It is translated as CASNDRGEAEAFF.